The rows below give T cell receptor beta chains drawn from one sample of a study of shared clonotypes between healthy human individuals. The assay was immunoSEQ multiplex PCR, and TCRdb's table has in-frame clones only and misses some. This table holds roughly 2.5 million clones, around nine tenths found once. Sequenced sample: naive CD4+ T cells sorted from blood. These receptors were collected from a man between 18 and 35 years old in good health. Each CDR3 is given with its conserved first and last residue. The order of the fields is CDR3 DNA, CDR3 protein, clone size, V gene, J gene, D gene, CDR3 length. The D gene is left open where the match is weak. Part of the rows lack a size; the others show once, few, many or a class for expanded clones.

TGTGCCAGCAGCGTAGTCGCCTCGATGGCCGGGGAGCTGTTTTTT	CASSVVASMAGELFF	.	TRBV9	TRBJ2-2	.	15
TGTGCCAGCAGTTTCCAGGGGCGGAACACTGAAGCTTTCTTT	CASSFQGRNTEAFF	.	TRBV27	TRBJ1-1	.	14
TGCGCCAGCAGCTTGGTACCGAGGTTGAACACTGAAGCTTTCTTT	CASSLVPRLNTEAFF	.	TRBV5-1	TRBJ1-1	.	15
TGTGCCAGCAGCGCTAAAAGAGGGGGGCACGACTATGGCTACACCTTC	CASSAKRGGHDYGYTF	.	TRBV9	TRBJ1-2	.	16
TGTGCCTGCCCTTTTTCTGGAAACACCATATATTTT	CACPFSGNTIYF	few	TRBV30	TRBJ1-3	.	12
TGTGCCTGGAAATCCCGGGCAGCACAAGAGACCCAGTACTTC	CAWKSRAAQETQYF	.	TRBV30	TRBJ2-5	.	14
TGTGCCAGTAGTATTGAGAGGGGGTATGAGCAGTTCTTC	CASSIERGYEQFF	.	TRBV19	TRBJ2-1	.	13
TGTGCCAGTCAGACGGGACGAGGCAGGTTGAGGGACGGCTACACCTTC	CASQTGRGRLRDGYTF	.	TRBV19	TRBJ1-2	.	16
TGCGCCAGCAGCCCCGGGACAGCACTCTCTGGAAACACCATATATTTT	CASSPGTALSGNTIYF	.	TRBV5-1	TRBJ1-3	TRBD1	16
TGTGCCAGCTCGCCACAGGGTTTCTACACTGAAGCTTTCTTT	CASSPQGFYTEAFF	few	TRBV18	TRBJ1-1	.	14
TGTGCCAGCAGCAAGCGGGACAGGACCTACGAGCAGTACTTC	CASSKRDRTYEQYF	.	TRBV21-1	TRBJ2-7	.	14
TGTGCCAGCAGCTCGGGGACCGTCAGCTCCTACGAGCAGTACTTC	CASSSGTVSSYEQYF	.	TRBV5-5	TRBJ2-7	.	15
TGTGCCAGCAGTCCGGGCCCCCCAGCTGAGCAGTTCTTC	CASSPGPPAEQFF	once	TRBV11-2	TRBJ2-1	.	13
TGTGCCAGCAGTGTCAAAGAGAACACTGAAGCTTTCTTT	CASSVKENTEAFF	.	TRBV2	TRBJ1-1	.	13
TGTGCCAGCAGCCAAGCTGTGGCGGTGAGGGTTTCCACTGAAGCTTTCTTT	CASSQAVAVRVSTEAFF	.	TRBV14	TRBJ1-1	.	17
TGTGCCAGCAGCCCACAGGGGGCTCGGGGGACCCAGTACTTC	CASSPQGARGTQYF	.	TRBV5-6	TRBJ2-5	TRBD1	14
TGTGCCAGCAGACCTGGACAGGGCACTGAAGCTTTCTTT	CASRPGQGTEAFF	.	TRBV11-2	TRBJ1-1	TRBD1	13
TGTGCCAGCAGCTTGGGAGGGGCTTTGGCGGTCGGGGAGCTGTTTTTT	CASSLGGALAVGELFF	.	TRBV5-4	TRBJ2-2	.	16
TGTGCCAGCAAAAGAGAGGGACTACCCTACGAGCAGTACTTC	CASKREGLPYEQYF	.	TRBV2	TRBJ2-7	TRBD2	14
TGTGCTAGTGGTTCCGGACTAAACTACGAGCAGTACTTC	CASGSGLNYEQYF	.	TRBV12-5	TRBJ2-7	.	13
TGTGCCAGCAACCTAGGGACACTAGCGGGGGCCAGCACAGATACGCAGTATTTT	CASNLGTLAGASTDTQYF	.	TRBV11-2	TRBJ2-3	TRBD2	18
TGTGCCAGTAGGGAACAGGGGAGTGAGGAAAAACTGTTTTTT	CASREQGSEEKLFF	.	TRBV19	TRBJ1-4	TRBD1	14